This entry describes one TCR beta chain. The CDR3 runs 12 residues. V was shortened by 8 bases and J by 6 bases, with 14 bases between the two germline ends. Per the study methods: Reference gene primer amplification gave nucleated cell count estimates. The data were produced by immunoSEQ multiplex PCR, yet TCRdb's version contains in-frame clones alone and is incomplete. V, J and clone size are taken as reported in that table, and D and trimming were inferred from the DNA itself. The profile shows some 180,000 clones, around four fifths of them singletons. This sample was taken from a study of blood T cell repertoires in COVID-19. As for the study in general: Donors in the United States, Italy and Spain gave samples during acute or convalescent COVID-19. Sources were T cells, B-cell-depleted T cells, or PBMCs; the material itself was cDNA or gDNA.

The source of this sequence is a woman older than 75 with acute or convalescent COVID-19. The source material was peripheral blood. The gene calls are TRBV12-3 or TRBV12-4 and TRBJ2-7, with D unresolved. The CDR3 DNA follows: TGTGCCAGCCAACTGATGAATGGCGAGCAGTACTTC. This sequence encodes CASQLMNGEQYF.